This TCR beta chain was sequenced in a study of T-cell memory formation after mild COVID-19. This clonotype was detected only a few times. cDNA libraries for TCR alpha and TCR beta, carrying sample barcodes and UMIs, came from 5'RACE with constant-segment primers. TCRdb processed the 5' RACE reads anew with MiXCR; each CDR3 protein has one entry. The data contain about 250,000 distinct CDR3 sequences, less than 20% of them seen just once; the ten biggest clones take up 3.5%. Germline lookup yields CDR1 MNHEY and CDR2 SMNVEV (reference sequence). V gave up 4 bases and J gave up 6 bases, with 12 bases separating them. This CDR3 region has 14 residues.

The chain employs TRBV27 and TRBJ2-2, with D possibly TRBD2 on 5 matching bases. The sequenced sample was PBMCs or a T cell subset sorted from them (not recorded which). The sequence was obtained from a man aged 18-30 years who had mild COVID-19 (a few samples of this study predate the infection). Cell type and time point are not known. CDR3 DNA: TGTGCCAGCAGTTCCCCCTCGAGGGCCGGGGAGCTGTTTTTT. This codes for CASSSPSRAGELFF.